The TCR beta chain under discussion was sequenced for a study of blood T cell repertoires in COVID-19. Study information: Spain, Italy and the United States supplied samples that represented acute and convalescent COVID-19.

Under the authors' procedure: Nucleated cell number was recorded as an estimate derived from reference gene primer amplification. Assay: immunoSEQ multiplex PCR; the TCRdb copy retains only in-frame clones and omits some. From that table come the V and J calls and clone size; the DNA was used to work out D and trimming. Of approximately 300,000 clones detected, about 92% appear once; the ten largest clones hold less than 20%. Those enrolled, adults aged roughly 18 to 100 years, came from roughly 23 US areas. The study assigned cohorts using participant-reported clinical history. CDR3 length: 14 residues. V trimming: 2 bases; J trimming: 5 bases; junction bases outside the gene matches: 3. The germline gives CDR1 SGDLS, CDR2 YYNGEE. This clone came up once.

Sequenced: PBMCs or T cells enriched from blood (not recorded which). This receptor was taken from a woman in her twenties or thirties who had recovered from COVID-19. V is TRBV9 and J is TRBJ2-5, with 10 bases matching TRBD2. The CDR3 loop is CASSVSGRRETQYF. The CDR3, as DNA: TGTGCCAGCAGCGTTAGCGGGAGGCGGGAGACCCAGTACTTC.